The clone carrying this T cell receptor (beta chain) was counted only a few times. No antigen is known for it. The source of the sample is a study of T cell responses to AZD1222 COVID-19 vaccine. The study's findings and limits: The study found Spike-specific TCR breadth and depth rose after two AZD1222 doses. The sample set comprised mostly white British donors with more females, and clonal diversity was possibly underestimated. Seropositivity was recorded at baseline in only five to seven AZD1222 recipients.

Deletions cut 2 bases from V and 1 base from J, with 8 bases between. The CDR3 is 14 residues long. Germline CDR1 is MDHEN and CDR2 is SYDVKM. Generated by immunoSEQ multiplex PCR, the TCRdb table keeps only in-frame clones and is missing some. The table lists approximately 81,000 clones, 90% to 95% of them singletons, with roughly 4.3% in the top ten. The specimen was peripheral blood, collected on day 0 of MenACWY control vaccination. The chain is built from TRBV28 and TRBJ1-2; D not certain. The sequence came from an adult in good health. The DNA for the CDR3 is TGTGCCAGCAGTTTAGTAAGGATTAACTATGGCTACACCTTC. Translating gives CASSLVRINYGYTF.